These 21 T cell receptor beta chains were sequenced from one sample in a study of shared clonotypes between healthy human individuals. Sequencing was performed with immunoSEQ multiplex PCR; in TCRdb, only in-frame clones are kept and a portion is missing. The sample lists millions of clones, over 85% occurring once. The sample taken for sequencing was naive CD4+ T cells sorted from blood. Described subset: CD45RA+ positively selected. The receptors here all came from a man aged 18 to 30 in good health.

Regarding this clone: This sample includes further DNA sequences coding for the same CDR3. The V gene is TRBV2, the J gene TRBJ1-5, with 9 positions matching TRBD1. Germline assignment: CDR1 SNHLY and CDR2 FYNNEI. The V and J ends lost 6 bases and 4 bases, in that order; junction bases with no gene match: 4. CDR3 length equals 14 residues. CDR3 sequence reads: CASRRTGVNQPQHF. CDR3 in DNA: TGTGCCAGCAGAAGGACAGGGGTTAATCAGCCCCAGCATTTT. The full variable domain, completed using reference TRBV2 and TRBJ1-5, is EPEVTQTPSHQVTQMGQEVILRCVPISNHLYFYWYRQILGQKVEFLVSFYNNEISEKSEIFDDQFSVERPDGSNFTLKIRSTKLEDSAMYFCASRRTGVNQPQHFGDGTRLSIL.

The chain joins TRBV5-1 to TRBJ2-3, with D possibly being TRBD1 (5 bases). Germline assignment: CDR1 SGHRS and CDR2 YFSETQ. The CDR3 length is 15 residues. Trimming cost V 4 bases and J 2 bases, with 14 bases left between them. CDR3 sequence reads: CASSSGRANTDTQYF. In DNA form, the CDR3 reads TGCGCCAGCAGCAGTGGCAGGGCTAACACAGATACGCAGTATTTT.

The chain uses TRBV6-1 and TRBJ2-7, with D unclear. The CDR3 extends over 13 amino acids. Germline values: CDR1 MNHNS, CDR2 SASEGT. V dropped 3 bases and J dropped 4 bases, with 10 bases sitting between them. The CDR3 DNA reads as TGTGCCAGCAGTGATGGAGACGGTTACGAGCAGTACTTC. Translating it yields CASSDGDGYEQYF.

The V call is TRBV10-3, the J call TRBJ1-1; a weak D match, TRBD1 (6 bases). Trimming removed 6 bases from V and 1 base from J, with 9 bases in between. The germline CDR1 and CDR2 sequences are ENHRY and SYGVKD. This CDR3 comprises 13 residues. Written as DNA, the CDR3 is TGTGCCATCAGGGGACACGAGAACACTGAAGCTTTCTTT. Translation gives CAIRGHENTEAFF.

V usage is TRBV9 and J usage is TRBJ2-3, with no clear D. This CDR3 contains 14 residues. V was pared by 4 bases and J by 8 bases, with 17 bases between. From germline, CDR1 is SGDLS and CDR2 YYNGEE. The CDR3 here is CASSPLVGTGTQYF. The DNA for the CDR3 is TGTGCCAGCAGCCCCCTAGTAGGAACCGGTACGCAGTATTTT.

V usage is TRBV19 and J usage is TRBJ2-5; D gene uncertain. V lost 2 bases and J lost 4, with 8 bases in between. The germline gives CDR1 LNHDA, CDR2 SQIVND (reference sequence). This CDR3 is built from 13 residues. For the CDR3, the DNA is TGTGCCAGTAGTATAATGGTACTAGAGACCCAGTACTTC. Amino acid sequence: CASSIMVLETQYF.

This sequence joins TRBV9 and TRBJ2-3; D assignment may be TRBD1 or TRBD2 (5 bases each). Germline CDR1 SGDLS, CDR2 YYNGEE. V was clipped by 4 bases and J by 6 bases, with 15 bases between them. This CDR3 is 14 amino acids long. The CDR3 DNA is TGTGCCAGCAGCCCATCTGGGGGTTTGGATACGCAGTATTTT. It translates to CASSPSGGLDTQYF.

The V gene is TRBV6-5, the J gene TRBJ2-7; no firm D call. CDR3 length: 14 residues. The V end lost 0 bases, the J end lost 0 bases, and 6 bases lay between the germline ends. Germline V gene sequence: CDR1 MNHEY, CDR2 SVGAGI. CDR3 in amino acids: CASSYSQDSYEQYF. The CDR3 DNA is TGTGCCAGCAGTTACTCGCAGGACTCCTACGAGCAGTACTTC.

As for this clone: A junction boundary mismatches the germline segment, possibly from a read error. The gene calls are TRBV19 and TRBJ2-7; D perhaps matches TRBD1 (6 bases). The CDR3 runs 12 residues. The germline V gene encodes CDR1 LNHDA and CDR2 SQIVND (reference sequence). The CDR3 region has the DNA TGTGCCAGTACGACAGGCTCCAACGAGCAGTACTTC. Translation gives CASTTGSNEQYF. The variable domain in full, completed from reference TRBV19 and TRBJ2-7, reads DGGITQSPKYLFRKEGQNVTLSCEQNLNHDAMYWYRQDPGQGLRLIYYSQIVNDFQKGDIAEGYSVSREKKESFPLTVTSAQKNPTAFYLCASTTGSNEQYFGPGTRLTVT.

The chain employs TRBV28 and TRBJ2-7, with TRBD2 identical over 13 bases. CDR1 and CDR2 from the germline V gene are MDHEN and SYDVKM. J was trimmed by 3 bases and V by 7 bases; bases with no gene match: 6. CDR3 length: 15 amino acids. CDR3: CASNLGLAGLYEQYF. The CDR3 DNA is TGTGCCAGCAACTTGGGACTAGCGGGGCTCTACGAGCAGTACTTC.

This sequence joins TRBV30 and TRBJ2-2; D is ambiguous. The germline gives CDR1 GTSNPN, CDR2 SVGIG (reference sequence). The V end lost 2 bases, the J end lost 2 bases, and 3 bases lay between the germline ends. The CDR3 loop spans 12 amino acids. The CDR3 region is CAWSINTGELFF. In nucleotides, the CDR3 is TGTGCCTGGAGTATAAACACCGGGGAGCTGTTTTTT.

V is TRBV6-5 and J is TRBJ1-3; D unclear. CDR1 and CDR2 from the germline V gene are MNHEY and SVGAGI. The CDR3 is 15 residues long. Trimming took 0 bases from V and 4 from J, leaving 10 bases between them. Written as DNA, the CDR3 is TGTGCCAGCAGTTACTCACATCCCCAGGGAAACACCATATATTTT. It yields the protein CASSYSHPQGNTIYF.

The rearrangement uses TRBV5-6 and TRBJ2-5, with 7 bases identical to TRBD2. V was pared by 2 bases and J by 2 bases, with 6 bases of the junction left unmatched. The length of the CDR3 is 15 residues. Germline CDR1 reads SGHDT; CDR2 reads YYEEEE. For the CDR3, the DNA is TGTGCCAGCAGCTTACGAGCGGGATCTCAAGAGACCCAGTACTTC. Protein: CASSLRAGSQETQYF. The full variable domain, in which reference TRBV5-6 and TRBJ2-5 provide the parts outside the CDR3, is DAGVTQSPTHLIKTRGQQVTLRCSPKSGHDTVSWYQQALGQGPQFIFQYYEEEERQRGNFPDRFSGHQFPNYSSELNVNALLLGDSALYLCASSLRAGSQETQYFGPGTRLLVL.

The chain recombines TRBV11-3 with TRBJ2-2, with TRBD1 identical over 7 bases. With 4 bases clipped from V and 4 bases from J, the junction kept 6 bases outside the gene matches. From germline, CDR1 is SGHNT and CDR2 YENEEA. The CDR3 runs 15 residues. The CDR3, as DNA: TGTGCCAGCAGCTCCCGACAGGGCCCCACCGGGGAGCTGTTTTTT. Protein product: CASSSRQGPTGELFF.

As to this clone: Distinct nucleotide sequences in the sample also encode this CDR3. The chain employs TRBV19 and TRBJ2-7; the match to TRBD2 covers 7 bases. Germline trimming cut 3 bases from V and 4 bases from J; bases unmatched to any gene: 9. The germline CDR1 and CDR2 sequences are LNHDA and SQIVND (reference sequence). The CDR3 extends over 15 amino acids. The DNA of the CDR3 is TGTGCCAGTAGTATTGGGGCTAGCGGAGGGTACGAGCAGTACTTC. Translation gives CASSIGASGGYEQYF.

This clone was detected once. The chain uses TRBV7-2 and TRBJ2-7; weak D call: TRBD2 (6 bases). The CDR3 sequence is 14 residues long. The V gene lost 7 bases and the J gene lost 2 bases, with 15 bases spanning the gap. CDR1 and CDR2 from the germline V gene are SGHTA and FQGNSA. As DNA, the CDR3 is TGTGCCAGCACCCTAAATAGCGGAACCTACGAGCAGTACTTC. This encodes CASTLNSGTYEQYF.

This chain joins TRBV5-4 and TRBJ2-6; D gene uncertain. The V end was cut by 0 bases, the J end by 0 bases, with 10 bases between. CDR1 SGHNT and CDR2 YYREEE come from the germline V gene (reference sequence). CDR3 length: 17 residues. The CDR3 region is CASSLGGIGSGANVLTF. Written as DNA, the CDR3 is TGTGCCAGCAGCTTGGGTGGGATCGGCTCTGGGGCCAACGTCCTGACTTTC.

The CDR3 is CASRGTTGREKLFF. The CDR3 DNA reads as TGTGCCAGCAGAGGGACAACGGGAAGGGAAAAACTGTTTTTT. V usage is TRBV2 and J usage is TRBJ1-4, with TRBD1 as a possible D gene (6 bases). This CDR3 is built from 14 residues. Trimming stripped 6 bases from V and 8 bases from J, with 16 bases between. Germline lookup yields CDR1 SNHLY and CDR2 FYNNEI.

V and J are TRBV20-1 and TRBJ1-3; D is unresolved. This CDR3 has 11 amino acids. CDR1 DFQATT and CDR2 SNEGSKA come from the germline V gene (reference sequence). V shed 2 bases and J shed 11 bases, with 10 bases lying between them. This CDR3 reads CSARSPRAIYF. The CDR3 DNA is TGCAGTGCTAGATCACCCCGGGCCATATATTTT.

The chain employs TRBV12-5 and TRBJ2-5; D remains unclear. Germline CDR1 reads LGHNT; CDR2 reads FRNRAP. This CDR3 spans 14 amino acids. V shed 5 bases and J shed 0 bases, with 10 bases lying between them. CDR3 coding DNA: TGTGCTAGTGGTCCCCGGAACAACCAAGAGACCCAGTACTTC. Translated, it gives CASGPRNNQETQYF.

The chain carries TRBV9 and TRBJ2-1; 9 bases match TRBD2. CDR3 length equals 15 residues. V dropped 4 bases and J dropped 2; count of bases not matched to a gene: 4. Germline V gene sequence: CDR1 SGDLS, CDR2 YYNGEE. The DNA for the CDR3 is TGTGCCAGCAGCAAATCTAGCGGGACCTACAATGAGCAGTTCTTC. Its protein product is CASSKSSGTYNEQFF.